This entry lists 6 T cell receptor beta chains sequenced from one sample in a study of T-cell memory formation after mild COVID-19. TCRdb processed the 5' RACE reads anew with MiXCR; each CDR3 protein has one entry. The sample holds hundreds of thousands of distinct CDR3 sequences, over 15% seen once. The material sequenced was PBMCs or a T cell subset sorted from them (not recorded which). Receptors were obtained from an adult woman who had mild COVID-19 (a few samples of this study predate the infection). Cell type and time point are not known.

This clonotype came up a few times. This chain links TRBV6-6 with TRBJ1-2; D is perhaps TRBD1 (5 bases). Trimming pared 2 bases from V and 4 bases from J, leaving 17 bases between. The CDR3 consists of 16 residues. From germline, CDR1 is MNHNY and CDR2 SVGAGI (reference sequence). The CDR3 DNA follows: TGTGCCAGCAGTTACGAGGCTTCAGGGAGGATCTATGGCTACACCTTC. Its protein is CASSYEASGRIYGYTF.

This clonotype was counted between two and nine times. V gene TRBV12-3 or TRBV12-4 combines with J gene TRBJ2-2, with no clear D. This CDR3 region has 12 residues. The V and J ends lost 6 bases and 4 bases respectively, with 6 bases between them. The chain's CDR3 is CASREVTGELFF. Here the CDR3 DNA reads TGTGCCAGCAGAGAGGTCACCGGGGAGCTGTTTTTT.

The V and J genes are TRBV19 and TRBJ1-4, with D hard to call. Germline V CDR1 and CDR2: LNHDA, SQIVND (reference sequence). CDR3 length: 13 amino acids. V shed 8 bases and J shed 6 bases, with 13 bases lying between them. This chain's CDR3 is CASARSPYEKLFF. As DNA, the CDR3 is TGTGCCAGTGCCAGGTCACCTTATGAAAAACTGTTTTTT.

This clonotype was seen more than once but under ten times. The CDR3 DNA reads as TGTGCCAGCAGTGCCCTTGGGACAGGGGCCCCCTCTACCTATGGCTACACCTTC. It encodes CASSALGTGAPSTYGYTF. The chain uses TRBV25-1 and TRBJ1-2, with 10 positions matching TRBD1. Trimming removed 4 bases from V and 4 bases from J; junction bases left unmatched: 15. CDR3 length equals 18 residues. Germline values: CDR1 MGHDK, CDR2 SYGVNS.

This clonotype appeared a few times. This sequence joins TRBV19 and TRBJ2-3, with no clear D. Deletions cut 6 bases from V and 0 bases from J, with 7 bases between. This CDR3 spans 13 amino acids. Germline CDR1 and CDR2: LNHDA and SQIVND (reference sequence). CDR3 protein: CASRKSSTDTQYF. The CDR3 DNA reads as TGTGCCAGTAGAAAAAGTAGCACAGATACGCAGTATTTT.

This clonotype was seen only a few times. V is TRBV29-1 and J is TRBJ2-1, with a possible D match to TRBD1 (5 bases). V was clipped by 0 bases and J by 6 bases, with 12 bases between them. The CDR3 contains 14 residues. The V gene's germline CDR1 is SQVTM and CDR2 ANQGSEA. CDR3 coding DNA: TGCAGCGTTGAAGACTGGCAGGGAAGCAATGAGCAGTTCTTC. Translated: CSVEDWQGSNEQFF.